These T cell receptor beta chains were read from a single sample in a study of blood T cells in healthy people across ages. TCRdb itself ran the 5' RACE reads through MiXCR, one entry per CDR3 protein. This sample has around 580,000 distinct CDR3 sequences, with roughly 48% found just once. The sample was blood. All receptors come from a man at least 80 years old in good health. The CDR3 runs from the conserved cysteine through the conserved F or W. The D gene is left open where the match is weak. A row's size may be missing; if present it is once, few, many or a size class.

CASSHTPLSYNEQFF	TGCGCCAGCAGCCATACCCCTCTCTCCTACAATGAGCAGTTCTTC	NA	NA	TRBV4-3	TRBJ2-1
CASSLASGTEAFF	TGTGCCAGCAGCTTAGCCTCCGGCACTGAAGCTTTCTTT	NA	NA	TRBV7-2	TRBJ1-1
CSVTGQGLYEQYF	TGCAGCGTTACCGGACAGGGACTCTACGAGCAGTACTTC	TRBD1	many	TRBV29-1	TRBJ2-7
CASSPDRDSDQPQHF	TGTGCCAGCAGCCCGGACAGGGACAGCGATCAGCCCCAGCATTTT	TRBD1	NA	TRBV6-5	TRBJ1-5
CASSETLLGSDTQYF	TGTGCCAGCAGCGAGACCCTCCTCGGTTCAGATACGCAGTATTTT	NA	NA	TRBV2	TRBJ2-3
CASSSSDGIEAFF	TGTGCCAGCAGTTCCTCGGACGGAATTGAAGCTTTCTTT	NA	NA	TRBV27	TRBJ1-1
CASSLVGDGSTDTQYF	TGTGCCAGCAGCTTAGTAGGAGACGGGAGCACAGATACGCAGTATTTT	NA	once	TRBV7-2	TRBJ2-3
CSARAVGASGSARSYNEQFF	TGCAGTGCTAGAGCAGTTGGGGCTAGCGGGAGTGCGCGTTCCTACAATGAGCAGTTCTTC	TRBD2	NA	TRBV20-1	TRBJ2-1
CASSLQGEQPQHF	TGTGCCAGCAGCCTCCAGGGGGAACAGCCCCAGCATTTT	TRBD1	few	TRBV9	TRBJ1-5
CASGRDRGDEQYF	TGTGCCAGCGGCCGGGACAGGGGCGACGAGCAGTACTTC	TRBD1	NA	TRBV27	TRBJ2-7
CASSLGHRDSSYEQYF	TGCGCCAGCAGCTTGGGACACAGGGACTCCTCCTACGAGCAGTACTTC	NA	NA	TRBV5-1	TRBJ2-7
CSAGLITSTEQFF	TGCAGCGCTGGACTTATTACGTCCACTGAGCAGTTCTTC	NA	few	TRBV29-1	TRBJ2-1
CSVAMRGARSYNEQFF	TGCAGCGTTGCAATGAGGGGAGCCAGAAGCTACAATGAGCAGTTCTTC	NA	NA	TRBV29-1	TRBJ2-1
CASSDEGTYEQYF	TGTGCCAGCAGTGATGAGGGCACCTACGAGCAGTACTTC	NA	NA	TRBV25-1	TRBJ2-7
CSVVLSDNEQFF	TGCAGCGTTGTTCTGTCGGACAATGAGCAGTTCTTC	NA	NA	TRBV29-1	TRBJ2-1
CASSSPGADYGYTF	TGTGCCAGCAGTAGCCCCGGGGCCGACTATGGCTACACCTTC	NA	few	TRBV28	TRBJ1-2
CSARGIGETDEKLFF	TGCAGTGCTAGAGGCATTGGGGAAACGGATGAAAAACTGTTTTTT	NA	NA	TRBV20-1	TRBJ1-4
CASSLGGDRADTQYF	TGTGCCAGCAGCTTAGGAGGGGACAGGGCAGATACGCAGTATTTT	TRBD1	few	TRBV11-2	TRBJ2-3
CASSIRTGGDSPLHF	TGTGCCAGCAGTATCCGGACAGGGGGCGATTCACCCCTCCACTTT	TRBD1	few	TRBV2	TRBJ1-6
CASSPSVPNQETQYF	TGTGCCAGCAGCCCCTCGGTCCCCAACCAAGAGACCCAGTACTTC	NA	few	TRBV13	TRBJ2-5
CASSYSGTSTDTQYF	TGTGCCAGCAGCTACAGCGGGACAAGCACAGATACGCAGTATTTT	NA	few	TRBV7-2	TRBJ2-3
CASSYSEHGTSGLYEQYF	TGTGCCAGCAGTTACTCGGAACACGGGACTAGCGGGCTCTACGAGCAGTACTTC	TRBD2	few	TRBV6-2/TRBV6-3	TRBJ2-7
CASSYSTRGRTEAFF	TGTGCCAGCAGTTACTCGACCCGGGGAAGGACTGAAGCTTTCTTT	NA	many	TRBV6-5	TRBJ1-1
CASSLAGMRGATDTQYF	TGTGCCAGCAGCTTGGCGGGGATGCGGGGGGCTACAGATACGCAGTATTTT	TRBD2	NA	TRBV5-5	TRBJ2-3
CASSPVTSGRIEQFF	TGTGCCAGCAGCCCGGTGACTAGCGGGAGGATTGAGCAGTTCTTC	TRBD2	few	TRBV7-9	TRBJ2-1
CASSPIVGGNTEAFF	TGTGCCAGCAGCCCCATCGTGGGCGGTAACACTGAAGCTTTCTTT	NA	few	TRBV7-9	TRBJ1-1
CASSLEGDSSSGANVLTF	TGTGCCAGCAGCTTAGAAGGTGACAGCAGCTCTGGGGCCAACGTCCTGACTTTC	NA	few	TRBV7-8	TRBJ2-6
CSARDLRQGGSDTQYF	TGCAGTGCTAGAGATCTAAGGCAGGGGGGGTCAGATACGCAGTATTTT	NA	NA	TRBV20-1	TRBJ2-3
CASSQPGLAGPDTQYF	TGTGCCAGCAGCCAACCGGGACTAGCGGGACCAGATACGCAGTATTTT	TRBD2	NA	TRBV4-2	TRBJ2-3
CASSSPRGPGGYGYTF	TGTGCCAGCAGCTCGCCCCGAGGACCAGGAGGGTATGGCTACACCTTC	NA	NA	TRBV7-9	TRBJ1-2
CASSDGLANEQFF	TGTGCCAGCAGTGACGGGCTAGCCAATGAGCAGTTCTTC	NA	many	TRBV6-5	TRBJ2-1
CASSYGTSGIYNEQFF	TGTGCCAGCAGTTACGGGACTAGCGGAATTTACAATGAGCAGTTCTTC	TRBD2	NA	TRBV6-5	TRBJ2-1
CASSRQTGTSGYNEQFF	TGTGCCAGCAGTCGACAAACCGGGACTAGCGGTTACAATGAGCAGTTCTTC	TRBD2	many	TRBV6-1	TRBJ2-1
CASSPWSGTEAFF	TGCGCCAGCAGTCCCTGGTCGGGCACTGAAGCTTTCTTT	NA	NA	TRBV5-1	TRBJ1-1
CASSYLIAGVNEQFF	TGTGCCAGCAGTTACCTAATAGCGGGGGTGAATGAGCAGTTCTTC	TRBD2	many	TRBV6-6	TRBJ2-1
CASSLVGTTPDTQYF	TGTGCCAGCAGCTTAGTAGGGACTACCCCGGATACGCAGTATTTT	TRBD2	NA	TRBV7-2	TRBJ2-3
CASSLVGTSGAGVQEQYF	TGTGCCAGCAGCTTAGTTGGCACTAGCGGGGCTGGGGTTCAAGAGCAGTACTTC	TRBD2	NA	TRBV7-2	TRBJ2-7
CASSLVLTDTQYF	TGTGCCAGCAGCTTAGTCTTAACAGATACGCAGTATTTT	NA	few	TRBV7-2	TRBJ2-3
CASSPGPTEAFF	TGTGCCAGCTCACCGGGGCCCACTGAAGCTTTCTTT	NA	NA	TRBV18	TRBJ1-1
CASRSSNTGELFF	TGTGCCAGCAGATCATCGAACACCGGGGAGCTGTTTTTT	NA	NA	TRBV6-6	TRBJ2-2